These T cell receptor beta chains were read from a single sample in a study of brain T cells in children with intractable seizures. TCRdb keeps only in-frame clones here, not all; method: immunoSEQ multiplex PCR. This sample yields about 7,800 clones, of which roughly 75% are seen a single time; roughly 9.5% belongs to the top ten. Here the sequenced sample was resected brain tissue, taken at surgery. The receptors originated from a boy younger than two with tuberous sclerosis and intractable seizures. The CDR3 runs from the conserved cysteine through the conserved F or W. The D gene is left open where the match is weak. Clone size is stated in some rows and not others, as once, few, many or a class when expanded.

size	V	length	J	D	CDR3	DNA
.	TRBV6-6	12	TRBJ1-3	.	CAIRGGRDTIYF	TGTGCAATCAGAGGGGGTAGGGACACCATATATTTT
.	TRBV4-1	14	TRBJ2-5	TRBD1	CASSAQGNQETQYF	TGCGCCAGCAGCGCACAGGGGAACCAAGAGACCCAGTACTTC
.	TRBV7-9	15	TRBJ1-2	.	CASSPGGVTPGGYTF	TGTGCCAGCAGCCCAGGCGGGGTAACCCCCGGTGGCTACACCTTC
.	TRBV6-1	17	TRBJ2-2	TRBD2	CASSEYFSGRDTGELFF	TGTGCCAGCAGTGAATATTTTAGCGGGAGAGACACCGGGGAGCTGTTTTTT
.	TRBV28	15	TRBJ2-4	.	CASSLLRGAKNIQYF	TGTGCCAGCAGTTTACTTCGGGGAGCCAAAAACATTCAGTACTTC
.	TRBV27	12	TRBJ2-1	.	CASSFEFGEQFF	TGTGCCAGCAGTTTTGAGTTTGGGGAGCAGTTCTTC
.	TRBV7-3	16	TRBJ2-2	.	CASSPIADAGTGELFF	TGTGCCAGCAGCCCAATTGCGGACGCGGGCACCGGGGAGCTGTTTTTT
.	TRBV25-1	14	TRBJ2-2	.	CASRAGPSNGELFF	TGTGCCAGCAGGGCGGGCCCATCGAACGGGGAGCTGTTTTTT
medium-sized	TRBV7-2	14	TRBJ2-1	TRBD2	CASSPSGGVGEQFF	TGTGCCAGCAGCCCTAGCGGGGGGGTTGGTGAGCAGTTCTTC
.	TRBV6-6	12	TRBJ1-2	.	CASLTGGFGYTF	TGTGCCAGTCTGACGGGGGGATTCGGCTACACCTTC
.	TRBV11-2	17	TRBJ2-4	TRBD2	CASSFIAGGLAKNIQYF	TGTGCCAGCAGCTTCATAGCGGGAGGACTAGCCAAAAACATTCAGTACTTC
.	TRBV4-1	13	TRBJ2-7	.	CASSTPGSPFRYF	TGCGCCAGCAGCACACCGGGATCCCCTTTTCGGTACTTC
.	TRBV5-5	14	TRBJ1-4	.	CASSLMAASQKLFF	TGTGCCAGCAGCTTGATGGCTGCCAGCCAAAAACTGTTTTTT
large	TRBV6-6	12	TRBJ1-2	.	CAILKSLDGYTF	TGTGCCATCCTCAAGAGTCTTGATGGCTACACCTTC
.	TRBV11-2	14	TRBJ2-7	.	CASSLGRLGREQYF	TGTGCCAGCAGCTTAGGGCGACTGGGCCGTGAGCAGTACTTC
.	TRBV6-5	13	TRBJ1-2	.	CASSYIRGGGYTF	TGTGCCAGCAGTTACATACGGGGAGGGGGCTACACCTTC
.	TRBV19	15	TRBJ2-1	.	CASSIEAEVYNEQFF	TGTGCCAGTAGTATAGAAGCGGAAGTCTACAATGAGCAGTTCTTC
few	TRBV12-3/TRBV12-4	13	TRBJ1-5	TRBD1	CASSDRGLGPQHF	TGTGCCAGCAGCGACAGGGGGCTGGGGCCCCAGCATTTT
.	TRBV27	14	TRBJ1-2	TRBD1	CASSLDRGQSGYTF	TGTGCCAGCAGTCTGGACAGGGGGCAAAGTGGCTACACCTTC
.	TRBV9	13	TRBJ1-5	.	CASNRDGNQPQHF	TGTGCCAGCAACAGGGACGGCAATCAGCCCCAGCATTTT
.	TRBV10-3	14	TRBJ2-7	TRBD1	CAITNRTGPYEQYF	TGTGCCATCACCAACCGGACAGGTCCCTACGAGCAGTACTTC
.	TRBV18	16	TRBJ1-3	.	CASSPVRGRAGNTIYF	TGTGCCAGCTCACCAGTAAGGGGCCGTGCTGGAAACACCATATATTTT
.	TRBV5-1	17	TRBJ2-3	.	CASSRAQRLFGTDTQYF	TGCGCCAGCAGCCGGGCCCAGCGGCTTTTTGGCACAGATACGCAGTATTTT
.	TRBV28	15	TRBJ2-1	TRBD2	CASSLLLRERGEQFF	TGTGCCAGCAGTTTACTGCTGCGGGAGCGTGGTGAGCAGTTCTTC
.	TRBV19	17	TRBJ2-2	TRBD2	CASSFRGGGRRTGELFF	TGTGCCAGTAGTTTCCGAGGCGGGGGGCGCCGAACCGGGGAGCTGTTTTTT
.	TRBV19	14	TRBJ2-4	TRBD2	CASSFGGLQNIQYF	TGTGCCAGTAGTTTCGGGGGGTTGCAAAACATTCAGTACTTC
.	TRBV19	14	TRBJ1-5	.	CASSRGHSNQPQHF	TGTGCCAGTAGTAGGGGGCATAGCAATCAGCCCCAGCATTTT
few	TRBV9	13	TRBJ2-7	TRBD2	CASSTGTSYEQYF	TGTGCCAGCAGCACTGGGACTAGCTACGAGCAGTACTTC
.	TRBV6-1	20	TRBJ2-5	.	CASSEGRLWQGGISQETQYF	TGTGCCAGCAGTGAAGGTCGACTTTGGCAGGGGGGCATCTCCCAAGAGACCCAGTACTTC
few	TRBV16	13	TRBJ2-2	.	CASSQSNTGELFF	TGTGCCAGCAGCCAATCTAACACCGGGGAGCTGTTTTTT
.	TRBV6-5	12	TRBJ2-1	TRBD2	CAARESPGEQFF	TGTGCCGCGCGGGAGTCCCCAGGGGAGCAGTTCTTC
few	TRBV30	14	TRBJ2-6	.	CAWSSVSGANVLTF	TGTGCCTGGAGTTCGGTCTCTGGGGCCAACGTCCTGACTTTC
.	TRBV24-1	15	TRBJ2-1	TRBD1	CATSASGTGDNEQFF	TGTGCCACCAGTGCCTCCGGGACAGGAGACAATGAGCAGTTCTTC
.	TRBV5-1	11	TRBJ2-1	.	CASSLYGEQFF	TGCGCCAGCAGCTTGTATGGGGAGCAGTTCTTC
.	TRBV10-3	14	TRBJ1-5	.	CAISSGLSNQPQHF	TGTGCCATCAGTTCCGGACTGAGCAATCAGCCCCAGCATTTT
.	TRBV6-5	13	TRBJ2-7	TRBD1	CASSRDRTYEQYF	TGTGCCAGCAGCCGGGACAGAACCTACGAGCAGTACTTC
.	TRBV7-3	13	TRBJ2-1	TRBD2	CASSPGLAGEQFF	TGTGCCAGCAGCCCGGGACTAGCGGGTGAGCAGTTCTTC
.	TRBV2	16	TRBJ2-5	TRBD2	CASSERTSGPQETQYF	TGTGCCAGCAGTGAACGAACTAGCGGGCCCCAAGAGACCCAGTACTTC